These 18 T cell receptor beta chains originate from one sample sequenced in a study of beta chain features in type 1 diabetes. Study-level points and caveats: Across all four CD4+ subsets, people with type 1 diabetes showed modestly shorter TCRB CDR3s.

Their specific antigens are unknown. Reverse transcription of all isolated RNA meant that expressed TCRB transcripts were sequenced. Some clones are missing from TCRdb's copy, which holds only in-frame ones; the method was immunoSEQ multiplex PCR. The table lists 400,000 or so clones, over 8.5% of them singletons. The sequenced sample was central memory CD4+ T cells from blood. The receptors originated from a man aged 30 to 39 with type 1 diabetes.

This clone was seen a few times. This rearrangement joins TRBV7-9 to TRBJ2-7, with 7 bases fitting TRBD1. Trimming at V came to 3 bases and at J to 5 bases, leaving 7 bases not matched to a gene. From germline, CDR1 is SEHNR and CDR2 FQNEAQ (reference sequence). The CDR3 is 14 amino acids. CDR3 sequence: CASSFERGGHEQYF. CDR3 bases: TGTGCCAGCAGCTTCGAAAGAGGGGGCCACGAGCAGTACTTC. The full variable domain, completed using reference TRBV7-9 and TRBJ2-7, is DTGVSQNPRHKITKRGQNVTFRCDPISEHNRLYWYRQTLGQGPEFLTYFQNEAQLEKSRLLSDRFSAERPKGSFSTLEIQRTEQGDSAMYLCASSFERGGHEQYFGPGTRLTVT.

The rearrangement uses TRBV20-1 and TRBJ2-7; 7 bases align to TRBD2. The V gene's germline CDR1 is DFQATT and CDR2 SNEGSKA (reference sequence). The CDR3 runs 11 residues. This chain's CDR3 is CSTGRQYEQYF. The CDR3 DNA follows: TGCAGCACCGGGAGGCAGTACGAGCAGTACTTC.

The chain links TRBV4-1 to TRBJ2-5; TRBD2 matches at 8 bases. The J call is uncertain, as TRBJ2-7 better fits the DNA end. Germline V gene sequence: CDR1 MGHRA, CDR2 YSYEKL. This CDR3 has 15 residues. CDR3 sequence reads: CASSQGGGRKYEQYF. CDR3 sequence (DNA): TGCGCCAGCAGCCAAGGCGGCGGGAGGAAGTACGAGCAGTACTTC.

This clone was seen more than once but under ten times. The gene calls are TRBV19 and TRBJ1-1; 7 bases map to TRBD1. CDR1 LNHDA and CDR2 SQIVND come from the germline V gene (reference sequence). The V and J ends lost 3 bases and 4 bases, in that order; junction bases with no gene match: 8. This CDR3 is built from 15 residues. The CDR3 loop reads CASSISSGGGTEAFF. CDR3 in DNA: TGTGCCAGTAGTATCTCGTCAGGGGGTGGCACTGAAGCTTTCTTT.

This clone was seen a few times. The rearrangement joins TRBV6-1 to TRBJ2-7; TRBD1 agrees at 7 bases. J lost 3 bases, V lost 4 bases, and 6 bases had no gene match. The CDR3 is 14 residues long. Germline V gene sequence: CDR1 MNHNS, CDR2 SASEGT. The CDR3 DNA follows: TGTGCCAGCAGTGTCCTCCGGGACAGCTACGAGCAGTACTTC. Translated, it gives CASSVLRDSYEQYF.

The chain carries TRBV6-5 and TRBJ2-1; D unclear. The V end lost 7 bases, the J end lost 5 bases, and 9 bases lay between the germline ends. CDR1 and CDR2 from the germline V gene are MNHEY and SVGAGI. The CDR3 contains 12 residues. CDR3 coding DNA: TGTGCCAGCACGAACGGCCACAATGAGCAGTTCTTC. This sequence encodes CASTNGHNEQFF.

CDR3: CASGYLGRELYF. The CDR3, as DNA: TGCGCCAGCGGGTACCTTGGCCGTGAACTGTACTTC. J is TRBJ2-7 and V is TRBV5-1; no clear D gene. The CDR3 runs 12 residues. Germline lookup yields CDR1 SGHRS and CDR2 YFSETQ. V shed 7 bases and J shed 12 bases, with 20 bases lying between them.

The rearrangement joins TRBV10-3 to TRBJ1-3; unclear D gene. The CDR3 consists of 15 residues. The ends were cut back, 6 bases at V and 2 bases at J, with 14 bases in the middle. Germline V gives CDR1 ENHRY, CDR2 SYGVKD. The CDR3 DNA reads as TGTGCCATCAGCGGGGTAGGTGGGACTGGAAACACCATATATTTT. This encodes CAISGVGGTGNTIYF.

This clone was seen a few times. The CDR3 bases are TGTACTAGCGGGGGCTACAATGAGCAGTTCTTC. Translation: CTSGGYNEQFF. V usage is TRBV19 and J usage is TRBJ2-1; 11 bases are shared with TRBD2. Germline-derived CDR1 and CDR2 are LNHDA and SQIVND (reference sequence). The CDR3 is 11 residues long.

The rearrangement uses TRBV7-3 and TRBJ2-7, with TRBD2 matching over 8 bases. The CDR3 loop spans 16 amino acids. The junction had 9 bases not matched to a gene; V was cut back by 5 bases and J by 0 bases. Germline lookup yields CDR1 SGHTA and CDR2 FQGTGA. The CDR3 DNA reads TGTGCCAGCAGCGAAAAACTCGCGGGAGGCTCCTACGAGCAGTACTTC. It is translated as CASSEKLAGGSYEQYF.

This sequence joins TRBV2 and TRBJ2-5, with a possible D match to TRBD1 (6 bases). The V and J ends lost 2 bases and 4 bases respectively, with 14 bases between them. This CDR3 is 15 amino acids long. CDR1 and CDR2 (germline): SNHLY, FYNNEI. CDR3 sequence: CASSESGQWVETQYF. CDR3 in DNA: TGTGCCAGCAGTGAATCAGGACAGTGGGTAGAGACCCAGTACTTC. The whole variable domain, filled in from reference TRBV2 and TRBJ2-5, reads EPEVTQTPSHQVTQMGQEVILRCVPISNHLYFYWYRQILGQKVEFLVSFYNNEISEKSEIFDDQFSVERPDGSNFTLKIRSTKLEDSAMYFCASSESGQWVETQYFGPGTRLLVL.

V and J are TRBV6-5 and TRBJ2-2; TRBD2 might be the D (5 bases). The CDR3 runs 13 residues. V was shortened by 6 bases and J by 5 bases, with 10 bases between the two germline ends. The germline V gene encodes CDR1 MNHEY and CDR2 SVGAGI. The CDR3 DNA is TGTGCCAGCAGGTGGACTGGGACCGGGGAGCTGTTTTTT. The encoded protein is CASRWTGTGELFF.

This clone was seen a few times. The rearrangement joins TRBV6-4 to TRBJ1-2; D unresolved. The CDR3 consists of 10 residues. Germline assignment: CDR1 MRHNA and CDR2 SNTAGT. V lost 3 bases and J lost 6, with 2 bases in between. The CDR3 loop is CASSEHGYTF. The DNA of the CDR3 is TGTGCCAGCAGTGAGCATGGCTACACCTTC.

The chain is built from TRBV2 and TRBJ1-5; a weak D match, TRBD1 (5 bases). V lost 4 bases and J 5 bases, leaving 15 bases between the germline ends. This CDR3 comprises 15 residues. Germline CDR1 and CDR2: SNHLY and FYNNEI. This CDR3 reads CASSVGLPGDQPQHF. The CDR3 nucleotides are TGTGCCAGCAGTGTGGGGCTTCCCGGGGATCAGCCCCAGCATTTT.

The chain has TRBV7-2 and TRBJ2-6, with 11 positions matching TRBD1. Germline V CDR1 and CDR2: SGHTA, FQGNSA. There are 18 residues in the CDR3. V lost 4 bases and J lost 3; bases outside the gene matches: 8. CDR3 DNA sequence: TGTGCCAGCAGCTCCCCCAAGGGACAGGGGGTTGGGGCCAACGTCCTGACTTTC. This encodes CASSSPKGQGVGANVLTF.

The sample holds a few counts of this clone. The chain has TRBV11-3 and TRBJ1-1; 7 bases fit TRBD1. CDR3 length: 13 residues. The trim removed 4 bases at V and 5 bases at J, leaving 4 bases unmatched. The germline V gene has CDR1 SGHNT and CDR2 YENEEA. The CDR3 nucleotides are TGTGCCAGCAGCTCAGGGGGAAGGACTGAAGCTTTCTTT. Its protein product is CASSSGGRTEAFF.

This clone has a handful of counts. The genes are TRBV7-2 and TRBJ2-3; perhaps TRBD2 as D (6 bases). Germline-derived CDR1 and CDR2 are SGHTA and FQGNSA. The germline V and J ends were trimmed by 5 bases and 9 bases, with 15 bases remaining between them. This CDR3 region has 13 residues. Here the CDR3 DNA reads TGTGCCAGCAGCCCCCTGACTAGTGAGACGCAGTATTTT. Translating it yields CASSPLTSETQYF.

This clone showed up just a few times. The J gene is TRBJ2-7, the V gene TRBV6-6, with TRBD1 matching 8 bases. V lost 0 bases to trimming and J lost 0 bases; unmatched junction nucleotides: 4. Germline V gene lookup returns CDR1 MNHNY and CDR2 SVGAGI (reference sequence). This CDR3 has 16 amino acids. The CDR3 loop is CASSYSAGGPSYEQYF. In DNA form, the CDR3 reads TGTGCCAGCAGTTACTCGGCAGGGGGCCCCTCCTACGAGCAGTACTTC.